The 10 T cell receptor beta chains below come from one sample, sequenced in a study of T cell repertoires in cytomegalovirus infection. TCRdb processed the reads anew with MiXCR; each CDR3 protein has one entry. The sample includes some 400,000 distinct CDR3 sequences, 15% to 20% of them seen just once. Specimen: PBMCs. Receptors were obtained from a human donor in good health (CMV status not recorded). Some clones in this sample may be carry-over from other donors' samples.

The J gene is TRBJ1-1, the V gene TRBV19; a weak D match, TRBD1 (6 bases). This CDR3 is 15 amino acids long. Germline CDR1 LNHDA, CDR2 SQIVND (reference sequence). Trimming shortened V by 5 bases and J by 3 bases, and 16 bases separated the two germline ends. The CDR3: CASSARTVGDTEAFF. CDR3 sequence (DNA): TGTGCCAGTAGTGCCAGGACAGTCGGGGACACTGAAGCTTTCTTT.

The chain has TRBV7-7 and TRBJ2-5; D uncertain. Germline CDR1 is SSHAT and CDR2 is FNYEAQ (reference sequence). Trimming removed 1 base at V and 4 bases at J, with 7 bases between. CDR3 length: 13 amino acids. The CDR3 reads CASSLDKLETQYF. The CDR3 DNA reads as TGTGCCAGCAGCTTAGACAAATTAGAGACCCAGTACTTC.

For this clonotype: At one of its ends the junction is not consistent with the germline gene, which may arise from a read error. This chain connects TRBV9 to TRBJ2-5; possible D gene TRBD2, 5 bases. The CDR3 length is 15 residues. Per the germline V gene, CDR1 is SGDLS and CDR2 is YYNGEE. Here the CDR3 DNA reads TGTGCCAGCAGCGTAGTGGGAGCCTATCAAGAGACCCAGCACTTC. Translated: CASSVVGAYQETQHF.

This clonotype was detected a few times. The chain carries TRBV4-1 and TRBJ2-3; D ambiguous. V gave up 0 bases and J gave up 8 bases, with 9 bases separating them. Germline V CDR1 and CDR2: MGHRA, YSYEKL. CDR3 size: 13 residues. Written as DNA, the CDR3 is TGCGCCAGCAGCCAAGATCAAGCCAGTACGCAGTATTTT. This codes for CASSQDQASTQYF.

This clonotype has a count of ten or more. The chain links TRBV7-6 to TRBJ1-1, with D unresolved. Germline-derived CDR1 and CDR2 are SGHVS and FNYEAQ. Trimming removed 1 base at V and 7 bases at J, with 10 bases between. CDR3 length equals 13 residues. The CDR3 DNA reads as TGTGCCAGCAGCTTAGAACCGGGATTTGAAGCTTTCTTT. This gives the protein CASSLEPGFEAFF.

The chain is built from TRBV6-2 or TRBV6-3 and TRBJ2-7; D gene uncertain. Deletions cut 6 bases from V and 4 bases from J, with 16 bases between. Per germline, CDR1 MNHEY and CDR2 SVGEGT. This CDR3 contains 14 residues. The CDR3 is CASSAGPSPYEQYF. The CDR3 DNA reads TGTGCCAGCAGCGCTGGCCCCAGTCCGTACGAGCAGTACTTC.

This clonotype was detected only a few times. The chain has TRBV7-6 and TRBJ2-1, with D perhaps assigned TRBD1 or TRBD2 (5 bases each). The V and J ends lost 5 bases and 5 bases respectively, with 10 bases between them. Germline CDR1 SGHVS, CDR2 FNYEAQ. The CDR3 spans 13 residues. The CDR3 is CASSQMGDNEQFF. The DNA of the CDR3 is TGTGCCAGCAGCCAAATGGGGGACAATGAGCAGTTCTTC.

V is TRBV6-5 and J is TRBJ1-6, with no clear D. Trimming cost V 6 bases and J 6 bases, with 6 bases left between them. Germline V gene data show CDR1 as MNHEY and CDR2 as SVGAGI. The CDR3 extends over 12 amino acids. CDR3 nucleotide sequence: TGTGCCAGCAGGAAGTCTAATTCACCCCTCCACTTT. Translation: CASRKSNSPLHF.

The chain couples TRBV2 to TRBJ2-7; D unresolved. The CDR3 contains 12 residues. Germline V gives CDR1 SNHLY, CDR2 FYNNEI. Deletions cut 7 bases from V and 3 bases from J, with 10 bases between. Here the CDR3 DNA reads TGTGCCAGCAAGGATCAGGACTACGAGCAGTACTTC. It codes for CASKDQDYEQYF. The whole variable domain, remainder taken from reference TRBV2 and TRBJ2-7, is EPEVTQTPSHQVTQMGQEVILRCVPISNHLYFYWYRQILGQKVEFLVSFYNNEISEKSEIFDDQFSVERPDGSNFTLKIRSTKLEDSAMYFCASKDQDYEQYFGPGTRLTVT.

V is TRBV12-3 or TRBV12-4 and J is TRBJ2-3; 8 positions agree with TRBD2. Trimming took 3 bases from V and 4 from J; bases not matched to a gene: 0. This CDR3 is built from 13 residues. The CDR3 region is CASSLTSADTQYF. CDR3 DNA: TGTGCCAGCAGTTTGACTAGCGCAGATACGCAGTATTTT.